This is a list of T cell receptor beta chains from one sample in a study of OX40 agonist ivuxolimab in advanced cancers. Clones were sequenced by immunoSEQ multiplex PCR, and TCRdb holds only the in-frame ones, with some missing. The sample includes 60,000 to 65,000 clones, about four fifths of them seen just once. The sample in question was CD4+ or CD8+ T cells sorted from blood, obtained in a trial of the OX40 agonist ivuxolimab. The receptors here all came from an adult with an advanced solid tumor such as melanoma, head and neck, liver or kidney cancer. Each CDR3 is given with its conserved first and last residue. A D gene is named only where the DNA matches it firmly. Clone size is stated in some rows and not others, as once, few, many or a class when expanded.

len: 12; abundance: .; v_gene: TRBV21-1; d_gene: .; j_gene: TRBJ2-7; CDR3nt: TGTGCCAGCAGCGGGGAACCTGTGAAGCAGTACTTC; CDR3aa: CASSGEPVKQYF
len: 16; abundance: .; v_gene: TRBV4-2; d_gene: .; j_gene: TRBJ2-2; CDR3nt: TGTGCCAGCAGCCAAGATCCAGTTTCTAGAACCGGGGAGCTGTTTTTT; CDR3aa: CASSQDPVSRTGELFF
len: 17; abundance: .; v_gene: TRBV4-2; d_gene: TRBD2; j_gene: TRBJ2-2; CDR3nt: TGTGCCAGCAGCCAGGGTAGCGGGAGGGGTAACACCGGGGAGCTGTTTTTT; CDR3aa: CASSQGSGRGNTGELFF
len: 13; abundance: once; v_gene: TRBV6-6; d_gene: .; j_gene: TRBJ2-7; CDR3nt: TGTGCCAGCAGTTACGATGGCTCCTACGAGCAGTACTTC; CDR3aa: CASSYDGSYEQYF
len: 13; abundance: .; v_gene: TRBV7-6; d_gene: .; j_gene: TRBJ1-1; CDR3nt: TGTGCCAGCACTTCGGGCACGAACACTGAAGCTTTCTTT; CDR3aa: CASTSGTNTEAFF
len: 15; abundance: .; v_gene: TRBV7-7; d_gene: TRBD1; j_gene: TRBJ2-1; CDR3nt: TGTGCCAGCAGCTCGACAGGGAGCTCCTACAATGAGCAGTTCTTC; CDR3aa: CASSSTGSSYNEQFF
len: 14; abundance: .; v_gene: TRBV7-9; d_gene: TRBD1; j_gene: TRBJ1-1; CDR3nt: TGTGCCAGCAGCCGGGACAGGCATAACACTGAAGCTTTCTTT; CDR3aa: CASSRDRHNTEAFF
len: 15; abundance: .; v_gene: TRBV6-1; d_gene: .; j_gene: TRBJ1-2; CDR3nt: TGTGCCAGCAGTGAATACGCCAATCCTAACTATGGCTACACCTTC; CDR3aa: CASSEYANPNYGYTF
len: 13; abundance: .; v_gene: TRBV6-5; d_gene: .; j_gene: TRBJ2-5; CDR3nt: TGTGCCAGCGCGGAAGGGGTTCCAGAGACCCAGTACTTC; CDR3aa: CASAEGVPETQYF
len: 11; abundance: .; v_gene: TRBV20-1; d_gene: .; j_gene: TRBJ2-3; CDR3nt: TGCAGCCTACAAGTAGCAGATACGCAGTATTTT; CDR3aa: CSLQVADTQYF
len: 11; abundance: .; v_gene: TRBV7-6; d_gene: .; j_gene: TRBJ2-5; CDR3nt: TGTGCCAGCAGCTTAGCGGAGACCCAGTACTTC; CDR3aa: CASSLAETQYF
len: 17; abundance: .; v_gene: TRBV4-1; d_gene: TRBD1; j_gene: TRBJ2-2; CDR3nt: TGCGCCAGCAGCCAAGTGGCAGGGGGTATTGTTTCTGGGGAGCTGTTTTTT; CDR3aa: CASSQVAGGIVSGELFF
len: 17; abundance: .; v_gene: TRBV4-2; d_gene: TRBD2; j_gene: TRBJ2-2; CDR3nt: TGTGCCAGCAGCCAAGATTTGTGGGGGAGGGCAGGCGGGGAGCTGTTTTTT; CDR3aa: CASSQDLWGRAGGELFF
len: 15; abundance: .; v_gene: TRBV5-4; d_gene: TRBD2; j_gene: TRBJ2-1; CDR3nt: TGTGCCAGCAGCTGGAGCGGGGGCCCCAACAATGAGCAGTTCTTC; CDR3aa: CASSWSGGPNNEQFF
len: 13; abundance: .; v_gene: TRBV7-2; d_gene: .; j_gene: TRBJ1-4; CDR3nt: TGTGCCAGCAGCCAACTCAGAGAAGAAAAACTGTTTTTT; CDR3aa: CASSQLREEKLFF
len: 16; abundance: few; v_gene: TRBV18; d_gene: TRBD1; j_gene: TRBJ1-2; CDR3nt: TGTGCCAGCTCACCCGACAGTGCTGGGACAGCTGATGGCTACACCTTC; CDR3aa: CASSPDSAGTADGYTF
len: 14; abundance: .; v_gene: TRBV2; d_gene: .; j_gene: TRBJ1-4; CDR3nt: TGTGCCAGCAGTACCGCCCCCCGGGGGGAAAAACTGTTTTTT; CDR3aa: CASSTAPRGEKLFF
len: 16; abundance: .; v_gene: TRBV15; d_gene: .; j_gene: TRBJ2-3; CDR3nt: TGTGCCACCAGCATCGGACTAACGATGCGCACAGATACGCAGTATTTT; CDR3aa: CATSIGLTMRTDTQYF
len: 15; abundance: .; v_gene: TRBV4-3; d_gene: .; j_gene: TRBJ2-7; CDR3nt: TGCGCCAGCAGCCAAGATCGAAACTACCATTACGAGCAGTACTTC; CDR3aa: CASSQDRNYHYEQYF
len: 15; abundance: .; v_gene: TRBV4-2; d_gene: .; j_gene: TRBJ1-2; CDR3nt: TGTGCCAGCAGCCAAGGCCGGGGGGGCGTCTATGGCTACACCTTC; CDR3aa: CASSQGRGGVYGYTF
len: 14; abundance: .; v_gene: TRBV5-6; d_gene: .; j_gene: TRBJ2-5; CDR3nt: TGTGCCAGCAGCTTGGCCTTTCACGGGGAGACCCAGTACTTC; CDR3aa: CASSLAFHGETQYF